The rows below give T cell receptor beta chains drawn from one sample of a study of CD8+CD57+ T cells in acquired aplastic anemia. TCRdb re-derived calls from the reads in MiXCR, one entry per CDR3 protein. This table holds some 130,000 distinct CDR3 sequences, 41% found once. Sequencing input: sorted CD4+, CD8+, or CD8+CD57+ T cells (not recorded which) from PBMCs. The source is a human donor in good health, serving as a control. The conserved cysteine and the conserved F or W are not part of the CDR3 here. Clone size appears in some rows only: once, few, many, or a class for an expanded clone.

abundance: .; j_gene: TRBJ1-4; v_gene: TRBV25-1; CDR3aa: ASSAGGRSNEKLF
abundance: .; j_gene: TRBJ1-1; v_gene: TRBV20-1; CDR3aa: SAGQSAGAF
abundance: many; j_gene: TRBJ1-2; v_gene: TRBV5-1; CDR3aa: ASSLEGTGVSGYT
abundance: .; j_gene: TRBJ1-5; v_gene: TRBV10-3; CDR3aa: APLDYGRPLTWGQPQH
abundance: .; j_gene: TRBJ2-3; v_gene: TRBV10-1; CDR3aa: ASSGTSGRPGADTQY
abundance: .; j_gene: TRBJ2-1; v_gene: TRBV10-3; CDR3aa: AISVGTVSTDTQF
abundance: .; j_gene: TRBJ1-3; v_gene: TRBV20-1; CDR3aa: SVEYTTGNTIY
abundance: many; j_gene: TRBJ1-2; v_gene: TRBV11-2; CDR3aa: ASSKGTGGGGGYT
abundance: many; j_gene: TRBJ2-5; v_gene: TRBV20-1; CDR3aa: SARDLAGGLETQY
abundance: .; j_gene: TRBJ2-1; v_gene: TRBV20-1; CDR3aa: SARRRARGGDEQF
abundance: many; j_gene: TRBJ2-4; v_gene: TRBV19; CDR3aa: ASSRTVGGNIQY
abundance: many; j_gene: TRBJ2-3; v_gene: TRBV11-1; CDR3aa: ASSGGLAGGSIGTDTQY
abundance: few; j_gene: TRBJ2-2; v_gene: TRBV6-5; CDR3aa: ASSLGTRFTGELF
abundance: many; j_gene: TRBJ2-2; v_gene: TRBV9; CDR3aa: ASSPGLLGIGELF